This T cell receptor (beta chain) was documented in a study of blood T cell repertoires in COVID-19. Study as a whole: Nucleic acid was either cDNA or gDNA, and it came from T cells, B-cell-depleted T cells, or PBMCs.

Authors' data handling: Scientists estimated how many nucleated cells there were by amplifying reference gene primers. Clones were sequenced by immunoSEQ multiplex PCR, and TCRdb holds only the in-frame ones, with some missing. V and J calls plus clone size are reproduced from that table; the DNA served to infer D and trimming. The profile shows about 480,000 clones, 80% to 90% of them singletons. V was cut by 7 bases and J by 4 bases, with 13 bases left in between. The CDR3 has 13 amino acids. The receptor's source is a woman aged 25 to 39 with acute or convalescent COVID-19. The sequenced material came from peripheral blood. The chain has TRBV12-3 or TRBV12-4 and TRBJ1-2; D remains unclear. DNA of the CDR3: TGTGCCAGCACTCCCGACACTTTCTATGGCTACACCTTC. It is translated as CASTPDTFYGYTF.